This TCR beta chain was captured in a study of PD-L1 blockade in urothelial cancer (dated 2017 in TCRdb). Concerning the study at large: All patients started therapy in about 2014 and received atezolizumab 1,200 mg intravenously every 3 weeks. About 85% of the roughly 29 patients were males with bladder-origin urothelial cancer, and about 65% of the 29 reported a prior smoking history. An ECOG performance status of 0 or 1 was recorded for the patients, and 0 to 3 prior chemotherapy regimens had been received by the patients. Blood samples were analyzed at 3 weeks after treatment start (second dose) and at 6 weeks after treatment start. Blood samples gave median yields of around 150,000 T cells and approximately 80,000 unique TCRs, along with a median clonality of about 0.084. An exploratory multi-omic analysis was conducted of the somatic, immune and clinical correlates of response to PD-L1 blockade with atezolizumab in urothelial cancer. Pretreatment tumor samples, along with matched peripheral blood collected serially before and after atezolizumab treatment, underwent TCR sequencing. Durable clinical benefit was defined as progression-free survival longer than 6 months, and TCR features were also tested against progression-free and overall survival. Whole exome sequencing and RNA sequencing of pretreatment tumors were performed alongside TCR sequencing in the same patients. Durable clinical benefit was achieved by nine patients and was not achieved by 20 patients. Under 30 patients had pretreatment blood TCR-seq, some 25 had at least one posttreatment blood collection, and some 25 had tumor TCR-seq. On the study overall, not on this receptor specifically: Small sample size (n ≈ 30) and many exploratory analyses mean the results are intended to be hypothesis-generating. Improved progression-free and overall survival was associated with having pretreatment peripheral blood TCR clonality below the median. At 3 weeks after the start of treatment, tumor-associated TCR clones in peripheral blood had expanded more in patients with durable benefit (n ≈ 22, p = 0.022).

What the time point label conveys for this sample: pretreatment peripheral blood. The cohort comprised fewer than 35 patients with locally advanced or metastatic urothelial carcinoma treated at Memorial Sloan Kettering on a trial protocol. Peripheral blood mononuclear cells were collected pretreatment and during treatment, at between 1 and 8 total time points per patient. The Qiagen DNeasy Blood extraction kit was used to purify genomic DNA from total PBMCs and tumor samples. PBMCs were collected pretreatment and during treatment, and were isolated and stored as previously described. Synthetic TCR analog templates were spiked into each PCR so that absolute template abundance could be estimated from read counts. TCRbeta CDR3 regions were amplified from genomic DNA with bias-controlled V and J gene primers using the immunoSEQ assay. Rearranged TCRbeta segments were sequenced at approximately 20X coverage. Under the source paper's analysis protocol: Sequencing errors were corrected by clustering and CDR3s were annotated against IMGT to assign V, D and J genes. Downstream analyses used only productive TCRbeta rearrangements, leaving out any out-of-frame or stop-codon sequences. Clonality was computed as one minus Shannon entropy normalized by the log of the number of unique productive sequences. Fisher's exact test with Benjamini-Hochberg correction, using a cutoff of adjusted p below 0.01, was how clones that differed between time points or between blood and tumor were identified. Drawn from immuneACCESS, this table holds only the in-frame rearrangements with V and J called that TCRdb kept. Clones are partly lost; checked studies trace under half to an unresolved V gene and leave the rest unexplained. Clone size and the V and J calls come from that table; the DNA yielded D and trimming. The sample contains about 50,000 clones, approximately 79% of them found a single time. The ten largest clonotypes hold 2.5% to 3.5% of the sample.

Remarks on this clone: Its antigen specificity is not known. The input lacks base qualities; no much larger clone sits a single base away.

The material sequenced was PBMCs, taken around atezolizumab (anti-PD-L1) treatment. This receptor was taken from a man between 65 and 85 years old with urothelial cancer.

The CDR3 region reads CASSHPPGQGTNNEKLFF. In nucleotides, the sequence is TGCGCCAGCAGCCATCCCCCGGGACAGGGGACTAATAATGAAAAACTGTTTTTT. The chain links TRBV4-1 with TRBJ1-4, with TRBD1 identical over 10 junction bases. The CDR3 goes from the cysteine to the phenylalanine over 18 residues. The sequence is cut down to CDR3 DNA, 54 bases in frame from base 1. Trimming leaves V shorter by 3 bases and J shorter by 4 bases, with the junction holding 11 bases beyond the gene matches. CDR1 is given as MGHRA and CDR2 as YSYEKL, both from the germline V gene.